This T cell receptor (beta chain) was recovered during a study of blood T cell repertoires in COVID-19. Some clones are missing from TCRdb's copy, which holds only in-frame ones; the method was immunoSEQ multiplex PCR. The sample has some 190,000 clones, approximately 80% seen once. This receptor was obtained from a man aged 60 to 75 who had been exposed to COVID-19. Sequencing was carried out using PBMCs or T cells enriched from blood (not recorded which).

The CDR3, as DNA: TGTGCCAGCAGCGTAGGGACAGGCGTTTCGGGGGAGCAGTACTTC. Translating it yields CASSVGTGVSGEQYF. This chain connects TRBV9 to TRBJ2-7, with 7 bases identical to TRBD1. The germline CDR1 and CDR2 sequences are SGDLS and YYNGEE. V lost 0 bases, J lost 7 bases, and 10 bases stayed unmatched. The CDR3 length is 15 residues. Full variable domain (missing parts from reference TRBV9 and TRBJ2-7): DSGVTQTPKHLITATGQRVTLRCSPRSGDLSVYWYQQSLDQGLQFLIQYYNGEERAKGNILERFSAQQFPDLHSELNLSSLELGDSALYFCASSVGTGVSGEQYFGPGTRLTVT.